A single sample is the source of the 24 T cell receptor beta chains below, sequenced in a study of blood T cells in healthy people across ages. Primers used in a second PCR of about 6 to 12 cycles were a sample-barcoded 5' primer and a J-beta primer mix. TCRdb used MiXCR to reprocess the 5' RACE reads, holding one entry per CDR3 protein. The sample records about 800,000 distinct CDR3 sequences, 20% to 30% being singletons. The sample was also linked to a second study, of T cells of mothers and their children.

Sequencing used blood. The receptors come from a boy between 10 and 17 years old in good health.

V usage is TRBV7-2 and J usage is TRBJ2-7; no reliable D call. The CDR3 loop spans 12 amino acids. V lost 6 bases to trimming and J lost 4 bases, with 10 bases between them. Germline V gene lookup returns CDR1 SGHTA and CDR2 FQGNSA. CDR3 DNA: TGTGCCAGCAGTTTGCACGTGTACGAGCAGTACTTC. It specifies CASSLHVYEQYF.

The sample holds a few counts of this clonotype. V is TRBV11-2 and J is TRBJ2-1; TRBD2 matches 10 bases. This CDR3 spans 16 amino acids. Germline-derived CDR1 and CDR2 are SGHAT and FQNNGV. J was trimmed by 6 bases and V by 3 bases; bases with no gene match: 8. The CDR3 DNA follows: TGTGCCAGCAGCTTTACCCCGGGACTAGCGCGCAATGAGCAGTTCTTC. It codes for CASSFTPGLARNEQFF.

This clonotype was observed a handful of times. The CDR3 sequence is CASSLDGTWSYNEQFF. The DNA for the CDR3 is TGTGCCAGCAGCTTAGACGGTACATGGTCCTACAATGAGCAGTTCTTC. The chain recombines TRBV11-2 with TRBJ2-5; no reliable D call. The DNA end is a closer match to TRBJ2-1, so the J assignment may be wrong. Germline V gene lookup returns CDR1 SGHAT and CDR2 FQNNGV. The CDR3 is 16 amino acids.

The genes are TRBV29-1 and TRBJ2-5, with D possibly TRBD2 on 6 matching bases. The DNA end is more similar to TRBJ2-7, so the J call may be wrong. The CDR3 sequence is 12 residues long. Per germline, CDR1 SQVTM and CDR2 ANQGSEA. In nucleotides, the CDR3 is TGCAGCGTTGATAGCGGCCTCTACGAGCAGTACTTC. It codes for CSVDSGLYEQYF.

This clonotype was found a few times. The V call is TRBV6-5, the J call TRBJ1-1; 7 bases align to TRBD1. The CDR3 has 14 residues. In germline, CDR1 is MNHEY, CDR2 SVGAGI. V was pared by 2 bases and J by 4 bases, with 4 bases of the junction left unmatched. The CDR3 here is CASSYGAGGTEAFF. CDR3 nucleotides: TGTGCCAGCAGTTACGGAGCAGGGGGCACTGAAGCTTTCTTT.

This chain uses TRBV5-1 with TRBJ2-3; D is possibly TRBD1 (5 bases). There are 14 residues in the CDR3. Germline CDR1 SGHRS, CDR2 YFSETQ. The V end lost 1 base, the J end lost 4 bases, and 10 bases lay between the germline ends. The CDR3 nucleotides read TGCGCCAGCAGCTTGCAGGGCCGGGCAGATACGCAGTATTTT. Encoded protein: CASSLQGRADTQYF.

The chain couples TRBV7-2 to TRBJ1-5, with unresolved D. Trimming removed 1 base from V and 6 bases from J, with 7 bases in between. CDR1 is SGHTA and CDR2 is FQGNSA in the germline V gene. The CDR3 is made up of 13 amino acids. Here the CDR3 reads CASSLGGVQPQHF. For the CDR3, the DNA is TGTGCCAGCAGCTTAGGGGGAGTTCAGCCCCAGCATTTT.

This clonotype was found a few times. The rearrangement links TRBV6-2 or TRBV6-3 to TRBJ2-4; 7 nucleotides align to TRBD2. The CDR3 length is 13 residues. Losses at the gene ends were 9 bases for V and 8 bases for J; bases not matched to a gene: 10. CDR1 and CDR2 from the germline V gene are MNHEY and SVGEGT. The DNA of the CDR3 is TGTGCCAGGATGAGCGGGAAGAAGGACATTCAGTACTTC. The encoded protein is CARMSGKKDIQYF.

The chain combines TRBV4-2 with TRBJ2-5, with D perhaps TRBD2 (6 bases). The CDR3 is 16 amino acids. Trimming left V 3 bases short and J 11 bases short, with 25 bases between. The germline V gene encodes CDR1 LGHNA and CDR2 YNFKEQ. CDR3 amino acids: CASSQVAFGSPGEQYF. The CDR3 DNA reads TGTGCCAGCAGCCAGGTGGCTTTCGGGTCCCCGGGGGAGCAGTACTTC.

The sample holds a few counts of this clonotype. The DNA of the CDR3 is TGTGCCAGCAGCCGGACAGAACTTAACTATGGCTACACCTTC. Protein product: CASSRTELNYGYTF. This sequence joins TRBV7-9 and TRBJ1-2; tentative D call: TRBD1 (6 bases). V lost 5 bases, J lost 1 base, and 11 bases lay in between. CDR1 and CDR2 (germline): SEHNR, FQNEAQ (reference sequence). The CDR3 has 14 amino acids.

There are a few counts of this clonotype. The genes are TRBV12-3 or TRBV12-4 and TRBJ2-5, with a weak D call TRBD2 (6 bases). V lost 6 bases to trimming and J lost 5 bases, with 10 bases between them. The CDR3 is 12 residues long. CDR3: CASREGPETQYF. CDR3 nucleotide sequence: TGTGCCAGCAGGGAGGGACCGGAGACCCAGTACTTC.

There are a few counts of this clonotype. The rearrangement links TRBV11-2 to TRBJ2-1, with 8 bases matching TRBD1. J lost 7 bases, V lost 3 bases, and 11 bases had no gene match. This CDR3 comprises 16 residues. The V gene's germline CDR1 is SGHAT and CDR2 FQNNGV. The CDR3 loop is CASSFERAGGRNEQFF. The CDR3 bases are TGTGCCAGCAGCTTTGAAAGGGCAGGGGGCAGGAATGAGCAGTTCTTC. Complete variable domain (other parts from reference TRBV11-2 and TRBJ2-1): EAGVAQSPRYKIIEKRQSVAFWCNPISGHATLYWYQQILGQGPKLLIQFQNNGVVDDSQLPKDRFSAERLKGVDSTLKIQPAKLEDSAVYLCASSFERAGGRNEQFFGPGTRLTVL.

This clonotype was seen a few times. The chain couples TRBV4-3 to TRBJ1-4; maybe TRBD1 (5 bases). The CDR3 has 14 amino acids. The V end was cut by 1 base, the J end by 8 bases, with 11 bases between. Germline loops: CDR1 LGHNA, CDR2 YSLEER. The CDR3 here is CASSQGTFDEKLFF. In nucleotides, the CDR3 is TGCGCCAGCAGCCAAGGGACATTTGACGAAAAACTGTTTTTT.

The chain couples TRBV6-1 to TRBJ1-5; TRBD1 is a possible D gene (5 bases). V was trimmed by 3 bases and J by 7 bases, leaving 13 bases between them. Germline CDR1 reads MNHNS; CDR2 reads SASEGT. The CDR3 totals 14 residues. The CDR3 nucleotides are TGTGCCAGCAGTGATGGGACGGGCGGGCAGCCCCAGCATTTT. This gives the protein CASSDGTGGQPQHF.

The table lists this clonotype with a few counts. The chain has TRBV4-1 and TRBJ1-4; possibly TRBD1 for D (6 bases). The CDR3 length is 15 residues. The ends were cut back, 1 base at V and 6 bases at J, with 12 bases in the middle. Germline lookup yields CDR1 MGHRA and CDR2 YSYEKL. CDR3 DNA: TGCGCCAGCAGCCAAGTTGACAGGCCGGATGAAAAACTGTTTTTT. It is translated as CASSQVDRPDEKLFF.

The DNA of the CDR3 is TGCGCCAGCAGCCAAGACAGGGGGCGAATTCAGTACTTC. Encoded protein: CASSQDRGRIQYF. The chain has TRBV4-3 and TRBJ2-4, with 8 positions matching TRBD1. Germline trimming cut 0 bases from V and 10 bases from J; bases unmatched to any gene: 2. The CDR3 is 13 amino acids. Germline CDR1 reads LGHNA; CDR2 reads YSLEER.

V is TRBV14 and J is TRBJ1-1; a weak D match, TRBD1 (6 bases). There are 14 residues in the CDR3. Germline assignment: CDR1 SGHDN and CDR2 FVKESK. V was cut by 1 base and J by 4 bases, with 10 bases left in between. CDR3 residues: CASSQATGGTEAFF. DNA for the CDR3: TGTGCCAGCAGCCAAGCGACAGGCGGCACTGAAGCTTTCTTT.

This CDR3 reads CASSQGTGDSGELFF. The CDR3 nucleotides are TGCGCCAGCAGCCAAGGGACAGGCGATAGCGGGGAGCTGTTTTTT. This sequence joins TRBV4-3 and TRBJ2-2; 7 bases are a match to TRBD1. Germline V gene data show CDR1 as LGHNA and CDR2 as YSLEER. The CDR3 loop spans 15 amino acids. With V trimmed by 1 base and J by 7 bases, 6 bases remained unmatched.

In nucleotides, the CDR3 is TGTGCCAGCAGTTACGGAGGCACTTTAGGCGGGGAGCTGTTTTTT. Amino acid sequence: CASSYGGTLGGELFF. The chain is built from TRBV6-2 or TRBV6-3 and TRBJ2-2, with a weak D call TRBD2 (5 bases). The CDR3 has 15 amino acids. The germline gives CDR1 MNHEY, CDR2 SVGEGT. Between the trimmed V and J ends, which lost 2 bases and 7 bases, there was a span of 14 bases.

The chain links TRBV7-3 to TRBJ2-1; 7 bases agree with TRBD1. The last part of the DNA fits TRBJ2-7 better; the J call may be wrong. The V gene's germline CDR1 is SGHTA and CDR2 FQGTGA. This CDR3 contains 13 residues. CDR3 residues: CASSQTGADEQYF. In DNA, the CDR3 is TGTGCCAGCAGCCAAACAGGGGCGGACGAGCAGTACTTC.

The chain joins TRBV7-2 to TRBJ2-7, with TRBD1 identical over 7 bases. From germline, CDR1 is SGHTA and CDR2 FQGNSA. This CDR3 is 14 amino acids long. V dropped 8 bases and J dropped 0; count of bases not matched to a gene: 7. The DNA for the CDR3 is TGTGCCAGCCTGGACAGGAGAAGCTCCTACGAGCAGTACTTC. Protein product: CASLDRRSSYEQYF. Complete variable domain (other parts from reference TRBV7-2 and TRBJ2-7): GAGVSQSPSNKVTEKGKDVELRCDPISGHTALYWYRQSLGQGLEFLIYFQGNSAPDKSGLPSDRFSAERTGGSVSTLTIQRTQQEDSAVYLCASLDRRSSYEQYFGPGTRLTVT.

In this sample, this clonotype turned up a few times. V gene TRBV27 combines with J gene TRBJ2-7; D might be TRBD2 (6 bases). The CDR3 runs 14 residues. CDR1 and CDR2 (germline): MNHEY, SMNVEV (reference sequence). Trimming removed 2 bases from V and 3 bases from J, with 11 bases in between. CDR3 protein: CASSLSGTFYEQYF. CDR3 nucleotide sequence: TGTGCCAGCAGTTTAAGTGGGACTTTCTACGAGCAGTACTTC.

This clonotype was seen more than once but under ten times. The chain couples TRBV24-1 to TRBJ2-1; 10 bases are shared with TRBD2. Trimming removed 5 bases from V and 6 bases from J; junction bases left unmatched: 6. This CDR3 has 15 residues. Germline V gene data show CDR1 as KGHDR and CDR2 as SFDVKD. The CDR3 DNA is TGTGCCACCAGTGTGGCTAGCGGGAGAAGCAATGAGCAGTTCTTC. Protein: CATSVASGRSNEQFF.

The sample holds a few counts of this clonotype. The V gene is TRBV2, the J gene TRBJ1-2; D possibly corresponds to TRBD1 (6 bases). The CDR3 consists of 11 residues. Trimming took off 6 bases at V and 14 bases at J, with 16 bases between the two ends. Germline V gene data show CDR1 as SNHLY and CDR2 as FYNNEI. The CDR3 is CASSEQEGGTF. The CDR3 coding sequence is TGTGCCAGCAGCGAACAGGAAGGGGGGACCTTC.